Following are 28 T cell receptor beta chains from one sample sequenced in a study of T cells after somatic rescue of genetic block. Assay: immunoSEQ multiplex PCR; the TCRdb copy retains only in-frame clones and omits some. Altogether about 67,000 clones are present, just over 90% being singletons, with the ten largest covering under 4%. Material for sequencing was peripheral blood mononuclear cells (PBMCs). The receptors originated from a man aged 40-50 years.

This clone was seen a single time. The CDR3 sequence is CASSPRGNQPQHF. Written as DNA, the CDR3 is TGTGCCAGCAGCCCCCGTGGCAATCAGCCCCAGCATTTT. This chain connects TRBV7-8 to TRBJ1-5; D remains ambiguous. V dropped 5 bases and J dropped 2 bases, with 7 bases sitting between them. CDR1 and CDR2 (germline): SGHVS, FQNEAQ. The CDR3 length is 13 residues.

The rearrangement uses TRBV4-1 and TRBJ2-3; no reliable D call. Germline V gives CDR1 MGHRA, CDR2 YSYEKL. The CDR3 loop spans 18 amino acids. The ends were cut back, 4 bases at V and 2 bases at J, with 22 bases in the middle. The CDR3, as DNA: TGCGCCAGCAGCCTTACCCCACCGCAAGGGCACATCACAGATACGCAGTATTTT. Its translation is CASSLTPPQGHITDTQYF.

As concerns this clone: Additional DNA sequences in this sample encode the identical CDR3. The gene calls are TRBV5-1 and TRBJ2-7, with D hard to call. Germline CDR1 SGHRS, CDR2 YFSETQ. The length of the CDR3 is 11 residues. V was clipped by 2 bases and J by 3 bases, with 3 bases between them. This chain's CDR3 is CASSLGYEQYF. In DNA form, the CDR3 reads TGCGCCAGCAGCTTAGGCTACGAGCAGTACTTC.

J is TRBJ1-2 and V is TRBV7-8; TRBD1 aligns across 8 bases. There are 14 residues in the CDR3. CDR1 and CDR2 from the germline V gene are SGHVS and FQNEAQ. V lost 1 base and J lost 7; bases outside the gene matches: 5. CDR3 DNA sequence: TGTGCCAGCAGCTTAGGACAGGGGATTGGTGGCTACACCTTC. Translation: CASSLGQGIGGYTF.

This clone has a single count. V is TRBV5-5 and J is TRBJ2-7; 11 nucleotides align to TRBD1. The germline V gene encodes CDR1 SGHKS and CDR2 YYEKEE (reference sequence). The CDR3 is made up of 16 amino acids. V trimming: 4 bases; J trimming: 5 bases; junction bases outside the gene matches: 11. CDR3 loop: CASSPPGDRGYNEQYF. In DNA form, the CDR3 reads TGTGCCAGCAGCCCTCCTGGGGACAGGGGGTACAACGAGCAGTACTTC.

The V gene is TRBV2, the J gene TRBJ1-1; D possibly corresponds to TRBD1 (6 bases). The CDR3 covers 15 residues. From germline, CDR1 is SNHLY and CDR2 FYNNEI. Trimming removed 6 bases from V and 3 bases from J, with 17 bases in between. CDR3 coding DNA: TGTGCCAGCAGGGGAACAGGGTTTTATGACACTGAAGCTTTCTTT. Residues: CASRGTGFYDTEAFF.

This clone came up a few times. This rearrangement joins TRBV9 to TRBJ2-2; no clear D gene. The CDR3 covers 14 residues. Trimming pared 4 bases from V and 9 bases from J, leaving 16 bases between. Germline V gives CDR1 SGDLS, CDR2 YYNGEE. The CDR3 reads CASSPLGKQRELFF. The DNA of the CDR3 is TGTGCCAGCAGCCCCCTGGGGAAGCAGCGGGAGCTGTTTTTT.

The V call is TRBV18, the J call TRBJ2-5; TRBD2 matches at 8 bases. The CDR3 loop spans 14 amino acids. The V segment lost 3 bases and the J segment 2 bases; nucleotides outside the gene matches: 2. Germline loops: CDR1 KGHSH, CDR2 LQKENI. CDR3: CASSPQRGQETQYF. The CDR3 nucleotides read TGTGCCAGCTCACCCCAGCGGGGGCAAGAGACCCAGTACTTC.

CDR3 loop: CASTVTRNTDTQYF. CDR3 sequence (DNA): TGTGCCAGCACCGTGACAAGGAACACAGATACGCAGTATTTT. The gene calls are TRBV7-2 and TRBJ2-3; D gene ambiguous. The CDR3 sequence is 14 residues long. Germline loops: CDR1 SGHTA, CDR2 FQGNSA. Trimming took 7 bases from V and 2 from J, leaving 13 bases between them.

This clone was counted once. The CDR3 nucleotides read TGTGCCAGCAGCTTAGGCGGGACAGGGCCCCCCTACGAGCAGTACTTC. It encodes CASSLGGTGPPYEQYF. This chain joins TRBV7-2 and TRBJ2-7; 9 nucleotides agree with TRBD1. Germline V gene lookup returns CDR1 SGHTA and CDR2 FQGNSA. The CDR3 totals 16 residues. V trimming: 1 base; J trimming: 2 bases; junction bases outside the gene matches: 6.

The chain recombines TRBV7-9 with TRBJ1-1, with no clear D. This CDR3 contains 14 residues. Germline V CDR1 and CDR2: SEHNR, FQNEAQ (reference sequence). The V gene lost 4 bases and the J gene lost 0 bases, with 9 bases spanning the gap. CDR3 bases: TGTGCCAGCAGCTCGGCCGGGTTGAACACTGAAGCTTTCTTT. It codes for CASSSAGLNTEAFF.

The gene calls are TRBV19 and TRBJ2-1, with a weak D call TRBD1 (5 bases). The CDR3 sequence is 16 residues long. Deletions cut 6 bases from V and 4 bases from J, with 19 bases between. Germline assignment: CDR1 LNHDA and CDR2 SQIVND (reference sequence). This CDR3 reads CASRPSTRGYYNEQFF. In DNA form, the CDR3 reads TGTGCCAGTAGACCTTCGACAAGGGGATATTACAATGAGCAGTTCTTC. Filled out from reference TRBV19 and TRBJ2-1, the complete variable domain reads DGGITQSPKYLFRKEGQNVTLSCEQNLNHDAMYWYRQDPGQGLRLIYYSQIVNDFQKGDIAEGYSVSREKKESFPLTVTSAQKNPTAFYLCASRPSTRGYYNEQFFGPGTRLTVL.

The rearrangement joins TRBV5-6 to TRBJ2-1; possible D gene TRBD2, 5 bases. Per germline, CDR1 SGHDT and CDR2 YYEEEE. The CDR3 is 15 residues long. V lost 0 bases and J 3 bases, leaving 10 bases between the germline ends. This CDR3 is CASSLVQGSYNEQFF. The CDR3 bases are TGTGCCAGCAGCTTGGTCCAAGGGAGCTACAATGAGCAGTTCTTC.

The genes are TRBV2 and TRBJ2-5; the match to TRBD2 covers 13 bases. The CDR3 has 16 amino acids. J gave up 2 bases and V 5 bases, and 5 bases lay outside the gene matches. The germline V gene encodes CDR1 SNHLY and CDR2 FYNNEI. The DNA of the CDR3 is TGTGCCAGCAGTCCAGGACTAGCGGGGGCACAAGAGACCCAGTACTTC. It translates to CASSPGLAGAQETQYF.

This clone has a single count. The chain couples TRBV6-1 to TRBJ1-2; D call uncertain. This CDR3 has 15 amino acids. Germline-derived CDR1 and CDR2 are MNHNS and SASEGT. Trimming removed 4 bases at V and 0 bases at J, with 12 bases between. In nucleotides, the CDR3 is TGTGCCAGCAGTGTATCGTCAGGAACTAACTATGGCTACACCTTC. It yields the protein CASSVSSGTNYGYTF.

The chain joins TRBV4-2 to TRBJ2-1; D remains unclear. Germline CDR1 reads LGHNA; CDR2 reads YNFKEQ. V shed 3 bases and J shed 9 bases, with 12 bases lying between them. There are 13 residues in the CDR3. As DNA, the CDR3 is TGTGCCAGCAGCCATAGATCTACCCGTGAGCAGTTCTTC. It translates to CASSHRSTREQFF.

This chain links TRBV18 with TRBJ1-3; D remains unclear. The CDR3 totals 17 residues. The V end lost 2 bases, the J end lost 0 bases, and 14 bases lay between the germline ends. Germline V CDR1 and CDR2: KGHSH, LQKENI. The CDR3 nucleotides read TGTGCCAGCTCACCATTTGTCGGGGAAGTCTCTGGAAACACCATATATTTT. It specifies CASSPFVGEVSGNTIYF.

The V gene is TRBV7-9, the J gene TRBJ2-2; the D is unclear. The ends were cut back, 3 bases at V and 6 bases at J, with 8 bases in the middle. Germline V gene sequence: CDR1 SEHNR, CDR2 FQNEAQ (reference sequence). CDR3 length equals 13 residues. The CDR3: CASSLSLAGELFF. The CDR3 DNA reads TGTGCCAGCAGCTTGTCCTTGGCCGGGGAGCTGTTTTTT.

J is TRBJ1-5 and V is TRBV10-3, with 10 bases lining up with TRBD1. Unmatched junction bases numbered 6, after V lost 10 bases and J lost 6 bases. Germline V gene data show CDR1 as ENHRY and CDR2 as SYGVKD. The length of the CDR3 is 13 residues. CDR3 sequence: CATGGQGLQPQHF. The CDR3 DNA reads TGTGCCACGGGGGGACAGGGGCTTCAGCCCCAGCATTTT.

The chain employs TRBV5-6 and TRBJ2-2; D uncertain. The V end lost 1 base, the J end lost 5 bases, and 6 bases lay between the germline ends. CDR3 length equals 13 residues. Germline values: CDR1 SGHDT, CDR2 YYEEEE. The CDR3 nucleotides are TGTGCCAGCAGCTTGCGGCGAACCGGGGAGCTGTTTTTT. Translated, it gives CASSLRRTGELFF. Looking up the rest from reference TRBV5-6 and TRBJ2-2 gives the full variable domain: DAGVTQSPTHLIKTRGQQVTLRCSPKSGHDTVSWYQQALGQGPQFIFQYYEEEERQRGNFPDRFSGHQFPNYSSELNVNALLLGDSALYLCASSLRRTGELFFGEGSRLTVL.

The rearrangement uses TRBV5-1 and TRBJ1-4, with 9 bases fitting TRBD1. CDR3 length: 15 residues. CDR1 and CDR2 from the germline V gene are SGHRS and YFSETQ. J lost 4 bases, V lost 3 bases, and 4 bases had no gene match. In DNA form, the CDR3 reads TGCGCCAGCAGCTCCGGGACAGGGCATAATGAAAAACTGTTTTTT. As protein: CASSSGTGHNEKLFF.

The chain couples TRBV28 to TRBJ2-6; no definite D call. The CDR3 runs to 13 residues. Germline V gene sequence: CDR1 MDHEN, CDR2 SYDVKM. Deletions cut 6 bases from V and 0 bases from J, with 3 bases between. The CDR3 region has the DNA TGTGCCAGCAGCTTCTCTGGGGCCAACGTCCTGACTTTC. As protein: CASSFSGANVLTF.

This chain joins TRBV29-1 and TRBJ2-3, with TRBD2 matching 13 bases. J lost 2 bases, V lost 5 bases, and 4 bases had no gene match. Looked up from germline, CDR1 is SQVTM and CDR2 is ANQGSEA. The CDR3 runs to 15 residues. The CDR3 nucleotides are TGCAGCGTTACGACTAGCGGGAGGACCACAGATACGCAGTATTTT. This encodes CSVTTSGRTTDTQYF.

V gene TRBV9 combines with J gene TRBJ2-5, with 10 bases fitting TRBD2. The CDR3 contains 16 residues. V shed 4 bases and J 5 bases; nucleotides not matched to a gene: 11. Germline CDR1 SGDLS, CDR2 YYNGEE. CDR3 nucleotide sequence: TGTGCCAGCAGCCCCCGGACTAGCGGAGCTGGGGAGACCCAGTACTTC. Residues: CASSPRTSGAGETQYF.

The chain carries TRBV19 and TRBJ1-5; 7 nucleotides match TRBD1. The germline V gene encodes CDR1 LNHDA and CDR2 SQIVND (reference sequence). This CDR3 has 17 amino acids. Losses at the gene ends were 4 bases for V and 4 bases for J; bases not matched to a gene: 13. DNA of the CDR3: TGTGCCAGTAGTAGCCGGGCAGGGGGAGATTGGAATCAGCCCCAGCATTTT. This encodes CASSSRAGGDWNQPQHF. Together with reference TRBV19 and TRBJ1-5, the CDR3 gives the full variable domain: DGGITQSPKYLFRKEGQNVTLSCEQNLNHDAMYWYRQDPGQGLRLIYYSQIVNDFQKGDIAEGYSVSREKKESFPLTVTSAQKNPTAFYLCASSSRAGGDWNQPQHFGDGTRLSIL.

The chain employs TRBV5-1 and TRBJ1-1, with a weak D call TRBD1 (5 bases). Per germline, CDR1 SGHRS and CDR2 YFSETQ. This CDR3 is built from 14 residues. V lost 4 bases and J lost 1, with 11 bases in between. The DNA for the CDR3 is TGCGCCAGCAGCCGGGGGGATGGGAACACTGAAGCTTTCTTT. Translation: CASSRGDGNTEAFF.

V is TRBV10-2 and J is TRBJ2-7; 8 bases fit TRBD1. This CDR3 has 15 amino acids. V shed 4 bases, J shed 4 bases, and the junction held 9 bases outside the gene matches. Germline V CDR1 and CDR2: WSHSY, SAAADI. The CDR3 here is CASSVRDRRRYEQYF. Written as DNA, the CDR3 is TGCGCCAGCAGTGTTCGGGACAGGAGACGATACGAGCAGTACTTC.

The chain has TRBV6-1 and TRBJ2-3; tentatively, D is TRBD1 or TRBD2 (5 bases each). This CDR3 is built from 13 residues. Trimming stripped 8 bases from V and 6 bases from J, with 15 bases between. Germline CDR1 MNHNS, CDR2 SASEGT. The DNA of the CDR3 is TGTGCCAGCTCGGACACGGGGCGCGATACGCAGTATTTT. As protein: CASSDTGRDTQYF.